These 9 T cell receptor beta chains were sequenced from one sample in a study of blood T cell repertoires in COVID-19. Sequenced by immunoSEQ multiplex PCR; TCRdb stores in-frame clones only, minus some. The sample lists 130,000 to 150,000 clones, roughly 79% occurring once. Sequencing was performed on peripheral blood. These receptors all stem from a woman aged 55 to 70 with acute or convalescent COVID-19.

The chain combines TRBV2 with TRBJ1-4; D might be TRBD1 (5 bases). Trimming removed 3 bases at V and 10 bases at J, with 18 bases between. Germline-derived CDR1 and CDR2 are SNHLY and FYNNEI. The CDR3 loop spans 15 amino acids. The CDR3: CASSDLLGGRGKLFF. DNA of the CDR3: TGTGCCAGCAGTGACCTCCTCGGGGGTCGGGGAAAACTGTTTTTT.

The rearrangement uses TRBV11-2 and TRBJ1-5, with TRBD1 matching 8 bases. This CDR3 spans 15 amino acids. The ends lost 4 bases at V and 7 bases at J; junction bases unmatched: 9. The germline gives CDR1 SGHAT, CDR2 FQNNGV. CDR3 sequence (DNA): TGTGCCAGCAGCTCAGACGGACAGGGTGGGCAGCCCCAGCATTTT. Translating gives CASSSDGQGGQPQHF.

The chain recombines TRBV5-1 with TRBJ2-2; D remains unclear. Trimming cost V 4 bases and J 0 bases, with 13 bases left between them. The CDR3 runs to 16 residues. Germline V gene sequence: CDR1 SGHRS, CDR2 YFSETQ. The CDR3 loop reads CASSTRASSNTGELFF. The CDR3 DNA reads TGCGCCAGCAGCACCCGCGCATCATCGAACACCGGGGAGCTGTTTTTT.

This clone was observed a handful of times. This sequence joins TRBV24-1 and TRBJ2-6, with D perhaps matching TRBD2 (5 bases). The CDR3 length is 16 residues. Germline loops: CDR1 KGHDR, CDR2 SFDVKD. Between the trimmed V and J ends, which lost 6 bases and 0 bases, there was a span of 11 bases. The CDR3 protein is CATSSGRDSGANVLTF. DNA for the CDR3: TGTGCCACCAGTAGCGGACGAGACTCTGGGGCCAACGTCCTGACTTTC.

The gene calls are TRBV7-2 and TRBJ2-3; the D gene is possibly TRBD1 (6 bases). Between the trimmed V and J ends, which lost 6 bases and 4 bases, there was a span of 8 bases. CDR3 length: 12 amino acids. Germline lookup yields CDR1 SGHTA and CDR2 FQGNSA. The CDR3 DNA reads TGTGCCAGCAGTAAGGGGGCAGATACGCAGTATTTT. It codes for CASSKGADTQYF.

This chain links TRBV6-5 with TRBJ1-2; 9 bases match TRBD1. Germline loops: CDR1 MNHEY, CDR2 SVGAGI. V shed 2 bases and J 6 bases; nucleotides not matched to a gene: 10. CDR3 length: 16 amino acids. CDR3 sequence: CASSYQGTGLRNGYTF. In DNA form, the CDR3 reads TGTGCCAGCAGTTACCAGGGGACAGGGCTGAGGAATGGCTACACCTTC.

This chain links TRBV6-5 with TRBJ2-7; 10 nucleotides align to TRBD1. V lost 6 bases, J lost 4 bases, and 9 bases stayed unmatched. The CDR3 length is 15 residues. Germline lookup yields CDR1 MNHEY and CDR2 SVGAGI. The CDR3 coding sequence is TGTGCCAGCAGCGCGACAGGGGGCGCCGTATACGAGCAGTACTTC. Amino acid sequence: CASSATGGAVYEQYF.

This clone showed up just once. The chain has TRBV24-1 and TRBJ2-3, with 9 bases lining up with TRBD2. The CDR3 spans 18 residues. With 2 bases clipped from V and 3 bases from J, the junction kept 11 bases outside the gene matches. The V gene's germline CDR1 is KGHDR and CDR2 SFDVKD. The chain's CDR3 is CATSDSRSASGMTDTQYF. CDR3 bases: TGTGCCACCAGTGATTCCCGCTCGGCTAGCGGGATGACAGATACGCAGTATTTT.

The CDR3 here is CATSRDFGQGRPQHF. CDR3 in DNA: TGTGCCACCAGCAGAGATTTCGGGCAGGGTCGGCCCCAGCATTTT. This chain links TRBV15 with TRBJ1-5, with D perhaps TRBD1 (5 bases). Germline V CDR1 and CDR2: LNHNV, YYDKDF (reference sequence). The CDR3 consists of 15 residues. The ends were cut back, 0 bases at V and 9 bases at J, with 15 bases in the middle.